This T cell receptor (beta chain) was sequenced for a study of shared clonotypes between healthy human individuals. As for the study in general: The plates for each donor numbered three CD4 naive, three CD4 memory, two CD8 naive and one CD8 memory. Study-level points and caveats: Donors were few, which limited the genetic and exposure-history diversity represented. What naive subsets generally showed was a larger estimated richness than memory subsets showed.

With regard to this clone: Its antigen is unknown.

The length of the CDR3 is 15 residues. Per germline, CDR1 SGHRS and CDR2 YFSETQ. Trimming removed 0 bases at V and 2 bases at J, with 12 bases between. Per sorted-subset replicate PCR, input was 150 to 250 ng DNA, representing 30,000 to 35,000 T cell genomes. Assay: immunoSEQ multiplex PCR; the TCRdb copy retains only in-frame clones and omits some. Of roughly 1,100,000 clones in the sample, more than 60% were seen once. The chain joins TRBV5-1 to TRBJ2-7, with a possible D match to TRBD1 (6 bases). The clonotype originates from a man younger than 30 in good health. The sample comprised memory CD4+ T cells sorted from blood. Subset noted: CD45RA-negative fraction. The CDR3 DNA reads TGCGCCAGCAGCTTGGTGGGGGCAGCAACCTACGAGCAGTACTTC. Its protein product is CASSLVGAATYEQYF.